The TCR beta chain described here comes from a study of response to subunit inactivated influenza vaccine. Notes on this clonotype: Its antigen is unknown.

From the RT-PCR reads, TCRdb called clonotypes with MiXCR, one entry per CDR3 protein. The sample holds about 150,000 distinct CDR3 sequences, approximately 12% seen once. Findings of the study overall: Each seasonal flu vaccination may recruit only limited new T cells, authors suggested.

The receptor was derived from a man between 50 and 75 years old who received an inactivated influenza vaccine. Sequencing used CD8+ T cells sorted from PBMCs, obtained about 23 months after vaccination.

The chain's CDR3 is CASSQAPGVRYGYTF. In DNA, the CDR3 is TGCGCCAGCAGCCAAGCTCCAGGCGTACGCTATGGCTACACCTTC. V usage is TRBV4-3 and J usage is TRBJ1-2; no clear D gene. The V gene lost 1 base and the J gene lost 4 bases, with 13 bases spanning the gap. This CDR3 has 15 residues. CDR1 and CDR2 (germline): LGHNA, YSLEER.